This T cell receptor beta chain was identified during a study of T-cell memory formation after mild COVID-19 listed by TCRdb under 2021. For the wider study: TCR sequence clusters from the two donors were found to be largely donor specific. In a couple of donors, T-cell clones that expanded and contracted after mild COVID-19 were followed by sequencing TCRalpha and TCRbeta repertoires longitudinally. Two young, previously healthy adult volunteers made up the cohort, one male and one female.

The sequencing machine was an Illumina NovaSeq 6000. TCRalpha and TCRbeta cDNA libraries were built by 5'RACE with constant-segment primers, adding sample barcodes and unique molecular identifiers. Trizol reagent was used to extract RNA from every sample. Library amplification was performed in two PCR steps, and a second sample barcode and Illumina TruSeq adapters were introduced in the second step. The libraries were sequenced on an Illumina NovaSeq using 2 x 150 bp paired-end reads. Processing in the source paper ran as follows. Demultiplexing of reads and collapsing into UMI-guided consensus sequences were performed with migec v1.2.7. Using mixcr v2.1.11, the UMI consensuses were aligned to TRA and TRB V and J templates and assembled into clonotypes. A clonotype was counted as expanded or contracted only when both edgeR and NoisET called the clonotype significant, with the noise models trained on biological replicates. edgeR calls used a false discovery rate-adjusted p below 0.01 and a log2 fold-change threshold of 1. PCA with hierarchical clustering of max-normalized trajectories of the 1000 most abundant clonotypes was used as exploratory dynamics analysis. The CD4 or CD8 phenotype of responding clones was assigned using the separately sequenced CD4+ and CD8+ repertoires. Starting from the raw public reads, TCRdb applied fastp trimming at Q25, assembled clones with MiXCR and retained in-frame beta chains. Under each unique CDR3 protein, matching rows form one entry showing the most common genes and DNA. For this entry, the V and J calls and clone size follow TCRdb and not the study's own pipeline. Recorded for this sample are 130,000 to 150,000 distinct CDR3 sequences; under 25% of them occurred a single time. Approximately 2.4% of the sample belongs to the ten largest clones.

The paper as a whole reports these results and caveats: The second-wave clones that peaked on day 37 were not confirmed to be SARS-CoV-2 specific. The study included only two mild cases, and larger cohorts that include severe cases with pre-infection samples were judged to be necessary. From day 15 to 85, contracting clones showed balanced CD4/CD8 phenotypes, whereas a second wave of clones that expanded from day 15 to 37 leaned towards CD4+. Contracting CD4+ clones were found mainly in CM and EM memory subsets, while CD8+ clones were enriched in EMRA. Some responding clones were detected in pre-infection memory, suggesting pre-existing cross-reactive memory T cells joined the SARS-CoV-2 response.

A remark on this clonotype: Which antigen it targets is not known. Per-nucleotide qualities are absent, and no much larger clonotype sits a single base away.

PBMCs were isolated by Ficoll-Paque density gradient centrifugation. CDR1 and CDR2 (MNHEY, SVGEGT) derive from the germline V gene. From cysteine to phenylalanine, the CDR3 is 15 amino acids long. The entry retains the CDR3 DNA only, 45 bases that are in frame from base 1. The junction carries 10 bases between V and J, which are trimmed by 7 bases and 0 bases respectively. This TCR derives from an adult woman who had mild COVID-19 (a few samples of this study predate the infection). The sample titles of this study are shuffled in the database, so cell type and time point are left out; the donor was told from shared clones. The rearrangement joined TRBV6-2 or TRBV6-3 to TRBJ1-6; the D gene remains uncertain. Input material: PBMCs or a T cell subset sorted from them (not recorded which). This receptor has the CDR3 CASTRTSSYNSPLHF. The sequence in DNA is TGTGCCAGCACTCGGACGAGCTCCTATAATTCACCCCTCCACTTT.